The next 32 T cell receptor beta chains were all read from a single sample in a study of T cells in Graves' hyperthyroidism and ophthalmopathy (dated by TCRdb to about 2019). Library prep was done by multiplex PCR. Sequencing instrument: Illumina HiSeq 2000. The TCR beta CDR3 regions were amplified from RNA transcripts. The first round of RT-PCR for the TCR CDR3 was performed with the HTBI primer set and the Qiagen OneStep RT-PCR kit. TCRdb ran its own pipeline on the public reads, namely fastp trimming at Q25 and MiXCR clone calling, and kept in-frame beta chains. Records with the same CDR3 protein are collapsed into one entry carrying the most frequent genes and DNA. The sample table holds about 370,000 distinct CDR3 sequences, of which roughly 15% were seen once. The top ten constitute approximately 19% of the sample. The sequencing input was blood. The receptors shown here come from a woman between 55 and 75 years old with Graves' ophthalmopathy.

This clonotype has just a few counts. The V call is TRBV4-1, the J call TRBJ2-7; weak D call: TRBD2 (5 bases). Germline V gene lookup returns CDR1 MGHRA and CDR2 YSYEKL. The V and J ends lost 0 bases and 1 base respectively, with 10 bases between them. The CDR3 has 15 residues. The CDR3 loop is CASSQDDYRSYEQYF. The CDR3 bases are TGCGCCAGCAGCCAAGATGACTATAGGTCCTACGAGCAGTACTTC.

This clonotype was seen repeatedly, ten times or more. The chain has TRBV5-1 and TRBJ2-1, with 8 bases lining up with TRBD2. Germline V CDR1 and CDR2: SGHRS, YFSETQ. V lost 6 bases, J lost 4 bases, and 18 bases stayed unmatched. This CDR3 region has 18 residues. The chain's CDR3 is CASTRVLSGKALYNEQFF. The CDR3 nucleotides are TGCGCCAGCACCCGGGTGCTTAGCGGGAAGGCTTTATACAATGAGCAGTTCTTC.

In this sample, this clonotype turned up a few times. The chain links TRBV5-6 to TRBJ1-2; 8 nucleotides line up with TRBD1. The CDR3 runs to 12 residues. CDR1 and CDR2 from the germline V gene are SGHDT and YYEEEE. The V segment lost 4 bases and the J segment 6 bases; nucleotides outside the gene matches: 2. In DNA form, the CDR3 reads TGTGCCAGCAGCATGACAGGGGATGGCTACACCTTC. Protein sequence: CASSMTGDGYTF.

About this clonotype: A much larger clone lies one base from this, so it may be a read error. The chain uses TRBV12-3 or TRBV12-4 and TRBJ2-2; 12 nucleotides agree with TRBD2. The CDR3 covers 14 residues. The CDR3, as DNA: TGTGCCAACAGTGGGACTAGCGGGACCGGGGAGCTGTTTTTT. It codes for CANSGTSGTGELFF.

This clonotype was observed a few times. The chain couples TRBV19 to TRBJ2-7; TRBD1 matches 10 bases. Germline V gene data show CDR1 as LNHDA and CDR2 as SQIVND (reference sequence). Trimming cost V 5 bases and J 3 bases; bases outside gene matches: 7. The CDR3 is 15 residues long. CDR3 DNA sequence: TGTGCCAGTAGTCTACCGGGACAGGGGATCTACGAGCAGTACTTC. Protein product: CASSLPGQGIYEQYF.

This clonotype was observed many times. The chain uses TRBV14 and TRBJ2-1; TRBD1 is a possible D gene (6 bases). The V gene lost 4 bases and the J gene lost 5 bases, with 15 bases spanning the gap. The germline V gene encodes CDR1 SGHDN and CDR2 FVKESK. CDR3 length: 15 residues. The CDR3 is CASSPTQGRHNEQFF. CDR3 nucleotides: TGTGCCAGCAGCCCCACACAGGGTAGGCACAATGAGCAGTTCTTC.

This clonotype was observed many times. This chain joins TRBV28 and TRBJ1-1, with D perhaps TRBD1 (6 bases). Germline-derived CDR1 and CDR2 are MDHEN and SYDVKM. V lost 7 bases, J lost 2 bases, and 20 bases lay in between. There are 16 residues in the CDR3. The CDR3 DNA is TGTGCCAGCACCGTACCGGGACACCAACACAACACTGAAGCTTTCTTT. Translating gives CASTVPGHQHNTEAFF.

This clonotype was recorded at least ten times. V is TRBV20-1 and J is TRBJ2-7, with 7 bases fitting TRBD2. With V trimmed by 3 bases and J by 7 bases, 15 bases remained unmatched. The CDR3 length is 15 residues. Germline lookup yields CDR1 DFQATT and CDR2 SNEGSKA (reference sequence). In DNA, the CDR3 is TGCAGTGCTAGGGTTATGGAGGGAGGGGCGGGGGAGCAGTACTTC. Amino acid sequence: CSARVMEGGAGEQYF.

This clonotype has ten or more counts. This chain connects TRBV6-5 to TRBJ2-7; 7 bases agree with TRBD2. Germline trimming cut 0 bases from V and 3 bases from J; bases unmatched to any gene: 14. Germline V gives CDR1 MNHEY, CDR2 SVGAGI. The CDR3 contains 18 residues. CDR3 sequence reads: CASSYSGRVPGWIYEQYF. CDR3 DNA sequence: TGTGCCAGCAGTTACTCGGGGAGGGTCCCAGGGTGGATCTACGAGCAGTACTTC.

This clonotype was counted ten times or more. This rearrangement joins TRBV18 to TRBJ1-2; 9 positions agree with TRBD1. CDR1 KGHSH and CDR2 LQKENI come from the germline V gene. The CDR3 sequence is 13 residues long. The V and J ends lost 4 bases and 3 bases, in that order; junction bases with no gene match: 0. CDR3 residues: CASSRQGDYGYTF. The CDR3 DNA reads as TGTGCCAGCTCACGACAGGGGGACTATGGCTACACCTTC.

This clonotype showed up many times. CDR3 sequence reads: CASSLAFLEGSTDTQYF. CDR3 coding DNA: TGTGCCAGCAGCTTAGCATTCCTCGAGGGAAGCACAGATACGCAGTATTTT. This chain joins TRBV11-1 and TRBJ2-3; a possible D gene is TRBD2 (5 bases). The CDR3 consists of 17 residues. V lost 0 bases to trimming and J lost 0 bases, with 13 bases between them. From germline, CDR1 is SGHAT and CDR2 FQDESV (reference sequence).

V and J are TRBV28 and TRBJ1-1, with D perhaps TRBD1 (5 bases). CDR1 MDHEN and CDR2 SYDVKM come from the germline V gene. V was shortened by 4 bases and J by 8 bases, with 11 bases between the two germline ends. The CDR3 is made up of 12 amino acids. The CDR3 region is CASSSLTAEAFF. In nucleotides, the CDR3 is TGTGCCAGCAGTTCCCTGACAGCAGAAGCTTTCTTT.

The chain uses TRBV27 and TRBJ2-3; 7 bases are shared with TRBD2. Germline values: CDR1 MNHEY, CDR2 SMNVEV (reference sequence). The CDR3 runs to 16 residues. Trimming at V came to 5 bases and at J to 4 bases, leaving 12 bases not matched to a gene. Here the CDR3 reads CASSPRTKSGADTQYF. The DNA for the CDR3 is TGTGCCAGCAGTCCCAGGACCAAAAGCGGGGCAGATACGCAGTATTTT.

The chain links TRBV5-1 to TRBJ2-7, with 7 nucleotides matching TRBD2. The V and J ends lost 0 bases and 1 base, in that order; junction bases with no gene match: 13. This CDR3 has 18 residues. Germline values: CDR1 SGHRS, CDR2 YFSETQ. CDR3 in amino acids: CASSLVRASGAPSYEQYF. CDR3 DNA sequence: TGCGCCAGCAGCTTGGTTAGGGCTAGCGGCGCGCCGTCCTACGAGCAGTACTTC.

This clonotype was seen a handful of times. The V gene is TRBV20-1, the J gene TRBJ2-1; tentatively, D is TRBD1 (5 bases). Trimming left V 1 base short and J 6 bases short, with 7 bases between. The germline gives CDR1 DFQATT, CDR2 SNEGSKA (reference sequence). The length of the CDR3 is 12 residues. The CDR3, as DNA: TGCAGTGCTAGAGGTGGGGCCAATGAGCAGTTCTTC. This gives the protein CSARGGANEQFF.

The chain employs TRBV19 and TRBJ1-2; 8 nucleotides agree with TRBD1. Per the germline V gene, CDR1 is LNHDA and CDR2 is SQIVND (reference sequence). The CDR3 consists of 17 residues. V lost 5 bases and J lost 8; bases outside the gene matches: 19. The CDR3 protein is CASSRKRASRGPSGYTF. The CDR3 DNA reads TGTGCCAGTAGTCGAAAGAGAGCCTCCAGGGGGCCGAGCGGCTACACCTTC.

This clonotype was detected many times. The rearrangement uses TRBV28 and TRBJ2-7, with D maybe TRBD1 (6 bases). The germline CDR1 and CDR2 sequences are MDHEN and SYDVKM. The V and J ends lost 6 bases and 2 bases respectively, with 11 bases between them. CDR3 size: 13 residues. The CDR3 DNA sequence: TGTGCCAGCAGCCGACAGGCGCCCTACGAGCAGTACTTC. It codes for CASSRQAPYEQYF.

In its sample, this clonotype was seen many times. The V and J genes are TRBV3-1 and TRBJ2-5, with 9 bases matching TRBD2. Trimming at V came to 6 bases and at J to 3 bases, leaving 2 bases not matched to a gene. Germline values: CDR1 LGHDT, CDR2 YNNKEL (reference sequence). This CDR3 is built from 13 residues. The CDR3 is CASRPSGEETQYF. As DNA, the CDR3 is TGTGCCAGCAGACCTAGCGGGGAAGAGACCCAGTACTTC.

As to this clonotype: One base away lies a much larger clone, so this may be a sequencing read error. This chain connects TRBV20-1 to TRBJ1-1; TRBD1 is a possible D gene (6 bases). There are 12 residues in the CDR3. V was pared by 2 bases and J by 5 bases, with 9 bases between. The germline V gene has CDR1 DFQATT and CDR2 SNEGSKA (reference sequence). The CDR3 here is CSARSGATEAFF. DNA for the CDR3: TGCAGTGCTAGATCAGGGGCGACTGAAGCTTTCTTT.

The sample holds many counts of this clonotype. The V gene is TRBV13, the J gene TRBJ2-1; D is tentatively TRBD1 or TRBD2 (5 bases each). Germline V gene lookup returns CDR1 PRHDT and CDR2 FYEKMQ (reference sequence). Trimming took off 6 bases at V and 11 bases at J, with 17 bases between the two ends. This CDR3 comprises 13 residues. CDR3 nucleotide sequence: TGTGCCAGCAGTTCGCCCCTTGAGGGGAAGCAGTTCTTC. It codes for CASSSPLEGKQFF.

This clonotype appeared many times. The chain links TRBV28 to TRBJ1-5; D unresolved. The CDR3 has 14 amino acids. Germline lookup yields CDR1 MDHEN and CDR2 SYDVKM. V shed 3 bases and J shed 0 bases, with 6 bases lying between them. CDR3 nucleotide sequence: TGTGCCAGCAGTTTTACGGGTAGCAATCAGCCCCAGCATTTT. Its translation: CASSFTGSNQPQHF.

The CDR3 nucleotides are TGTGCCAGCAGCTTAGATTTGACTAGCGCCGAAAGGAGGCAGTTCTTC. It codes for CASSLDLTSAERRQFF. This chain uses TRBV7-9 with TRBJ2-1; 8 nucleotides align to TRBD2. The CDR3 totals 16 residues. V was clipped by 1 base and J by 12 bases; unmatched bases: 14. Germline V lookup: CDR1 SEHNR, CDR2 FQNEAQ (reference sequence).

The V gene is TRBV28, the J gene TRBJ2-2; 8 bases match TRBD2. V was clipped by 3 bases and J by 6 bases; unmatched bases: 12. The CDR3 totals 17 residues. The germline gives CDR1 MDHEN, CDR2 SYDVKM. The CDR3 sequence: CASSFLREVRGAGELFF. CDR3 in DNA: TGTGCCAGCAGTTTTTTGCGGGAGGTCCGGGGGGCCGGGGAGCTGTTTTTT.

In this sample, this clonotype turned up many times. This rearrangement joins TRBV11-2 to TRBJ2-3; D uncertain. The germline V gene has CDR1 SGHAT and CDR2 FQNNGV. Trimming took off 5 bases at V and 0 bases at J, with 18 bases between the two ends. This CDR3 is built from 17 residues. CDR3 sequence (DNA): TGTGCCAGCAGCATCATCGGCATTCAGTCGAGCACAGATACGCAGTATTTT. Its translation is CASSIIGIQSSTDTQYF. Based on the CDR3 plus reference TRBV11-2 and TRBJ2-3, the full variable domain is EAGVAQSPRYKIIEKRQSVAFWCNPISGHATLYWYQQILGQGPKLLIQFQNNGVVDDSQLPKDRFSAERLKGVDSTLKIQPAKLEDSAVYLCASSIIGIQSSTDTQYFGPGTRLTVL.

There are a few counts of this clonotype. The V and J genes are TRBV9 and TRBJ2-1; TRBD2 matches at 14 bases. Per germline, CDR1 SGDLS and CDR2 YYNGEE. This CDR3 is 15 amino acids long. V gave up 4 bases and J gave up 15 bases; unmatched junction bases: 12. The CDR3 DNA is TGTGCCAGCAGCCAAACGGGGGGACTAGCGGGAGATCCGTTCTTC. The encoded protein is CASSQTGGLAGDPFF.

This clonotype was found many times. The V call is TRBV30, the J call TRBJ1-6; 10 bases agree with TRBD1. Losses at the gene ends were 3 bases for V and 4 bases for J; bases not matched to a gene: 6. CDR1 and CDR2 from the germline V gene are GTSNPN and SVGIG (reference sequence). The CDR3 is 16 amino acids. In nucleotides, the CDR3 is TGTGCCTGGAGGCTGCGGGACAGGGGTTATAATTCACCCCTCCACTTT. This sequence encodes CAWRLRDRGYNSPLHF.

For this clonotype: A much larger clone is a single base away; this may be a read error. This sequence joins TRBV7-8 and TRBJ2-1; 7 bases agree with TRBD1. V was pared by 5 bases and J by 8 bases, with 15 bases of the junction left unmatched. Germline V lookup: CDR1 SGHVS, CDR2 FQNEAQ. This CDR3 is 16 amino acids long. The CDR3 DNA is TGTGCCAGCAGCGTGGGGACAGAGGGACCTTTGGATGAGCAGTTCTTC. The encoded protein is CASSVGTEGPLDEQFF.

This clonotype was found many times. In DNA form, the CDR3 reads TGTGCCAGCAGTTACAGGGGTAGGCTCGCGGGAGAGTCTCCTACGCAGTATTTT. It encodes CASSYRGRLAGESPTQYF. This chain uses TRBV6-1 with TRBJ2-3; D may be TRBD1 or TRBD2 (7 bases each). The germline gives CDR1 MNHNS, CDR2 SASEGT. Trimming cost V 5 bases and J 8 bases, with 29 bases left between them. The CDR3 length is 18 residues.

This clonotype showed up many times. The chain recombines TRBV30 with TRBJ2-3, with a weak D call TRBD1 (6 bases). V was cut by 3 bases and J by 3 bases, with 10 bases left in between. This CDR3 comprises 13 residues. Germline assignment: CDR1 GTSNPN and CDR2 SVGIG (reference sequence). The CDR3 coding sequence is TGTGCCTGGAGGAACCAGGGGACAGATACGCAGTATTTT. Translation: CAWRNQGTDTQYF.

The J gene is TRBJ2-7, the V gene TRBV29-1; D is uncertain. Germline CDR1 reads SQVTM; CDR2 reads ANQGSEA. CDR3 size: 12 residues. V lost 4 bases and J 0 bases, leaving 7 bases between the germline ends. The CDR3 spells CSVARNSYEQYF. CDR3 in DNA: TGCAGCGTTGCCAGGAACTCCTACGAGCAGTACTTC.

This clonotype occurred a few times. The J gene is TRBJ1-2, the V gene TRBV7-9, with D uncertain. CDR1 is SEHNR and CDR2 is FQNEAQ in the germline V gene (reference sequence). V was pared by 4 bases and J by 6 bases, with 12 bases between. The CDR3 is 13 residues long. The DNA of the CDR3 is TGTGCCAGCAGCTCCCCACTGGAGGATGGCTACACCTTC. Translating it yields CASSSPLEDGYTF. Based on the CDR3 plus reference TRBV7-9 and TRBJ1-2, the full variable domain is DTGVSQNPRHKITKRGQNVTFRCDPISEHNRLYWYRQTLGQGPEFLTYFQNEAQLEKSRLLSDRFSAERPKGSFSTLEIQRTEQGDSAMYLCASSSPLEDGYTFGSGTRLTVV.

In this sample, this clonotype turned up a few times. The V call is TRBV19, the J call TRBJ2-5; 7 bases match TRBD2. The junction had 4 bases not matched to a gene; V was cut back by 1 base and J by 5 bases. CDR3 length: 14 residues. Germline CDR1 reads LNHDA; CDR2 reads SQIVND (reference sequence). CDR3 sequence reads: CASSIGVGGETQYF. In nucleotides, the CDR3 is TGTGCCAGTAGTATAGGGGTGGGGGGGGAGACCCAGTACTTC.